This T cell receptor beta chain was profiled in a study of cytomegalovirus exposure and HLA in healthy donors. Donors were ostensibly healthy at sampling, although undocumented immune exposures were probable. Remarks on this clone: Its specificity is not known.

PCR involved 60 Vbeta and 13 Jbeta primers. Generated by immunoSEQ multiplex PCR, the TCRdb table keeps only in-frame clones and is missing some. The repertoire holds 90,000 to 120,000 clones, with around 73% as singletons. The CDR3 totals 12 residues. CDR1 and CDR2 from the germline V gene are LNHDA and SQIVND (reference sequence). With 10 bases removed from V and 4 bases from J, the gap between germline ends came to 13 bases. Overall study findings and caveats: The authors confirmed in vitro that a few CMV-associated chains were specific for CMV antigens. The productive fraction for most TCR beta V segments was about 87% or about 30% in an earlier analysis.

The chain combines TRBV19 with TRBJ1-1, with D possibly TRBD1 on 5 matching bases. Sample: PBMCs. This TCR came from a man younger than 45 in good health and CMV-seronegative. Written as DNA, the CDR3 is TGTGCCACCCTGGGGGGGGGCACTGAAGCTTTCTTT. It encodes CATLGGGTEAFF.